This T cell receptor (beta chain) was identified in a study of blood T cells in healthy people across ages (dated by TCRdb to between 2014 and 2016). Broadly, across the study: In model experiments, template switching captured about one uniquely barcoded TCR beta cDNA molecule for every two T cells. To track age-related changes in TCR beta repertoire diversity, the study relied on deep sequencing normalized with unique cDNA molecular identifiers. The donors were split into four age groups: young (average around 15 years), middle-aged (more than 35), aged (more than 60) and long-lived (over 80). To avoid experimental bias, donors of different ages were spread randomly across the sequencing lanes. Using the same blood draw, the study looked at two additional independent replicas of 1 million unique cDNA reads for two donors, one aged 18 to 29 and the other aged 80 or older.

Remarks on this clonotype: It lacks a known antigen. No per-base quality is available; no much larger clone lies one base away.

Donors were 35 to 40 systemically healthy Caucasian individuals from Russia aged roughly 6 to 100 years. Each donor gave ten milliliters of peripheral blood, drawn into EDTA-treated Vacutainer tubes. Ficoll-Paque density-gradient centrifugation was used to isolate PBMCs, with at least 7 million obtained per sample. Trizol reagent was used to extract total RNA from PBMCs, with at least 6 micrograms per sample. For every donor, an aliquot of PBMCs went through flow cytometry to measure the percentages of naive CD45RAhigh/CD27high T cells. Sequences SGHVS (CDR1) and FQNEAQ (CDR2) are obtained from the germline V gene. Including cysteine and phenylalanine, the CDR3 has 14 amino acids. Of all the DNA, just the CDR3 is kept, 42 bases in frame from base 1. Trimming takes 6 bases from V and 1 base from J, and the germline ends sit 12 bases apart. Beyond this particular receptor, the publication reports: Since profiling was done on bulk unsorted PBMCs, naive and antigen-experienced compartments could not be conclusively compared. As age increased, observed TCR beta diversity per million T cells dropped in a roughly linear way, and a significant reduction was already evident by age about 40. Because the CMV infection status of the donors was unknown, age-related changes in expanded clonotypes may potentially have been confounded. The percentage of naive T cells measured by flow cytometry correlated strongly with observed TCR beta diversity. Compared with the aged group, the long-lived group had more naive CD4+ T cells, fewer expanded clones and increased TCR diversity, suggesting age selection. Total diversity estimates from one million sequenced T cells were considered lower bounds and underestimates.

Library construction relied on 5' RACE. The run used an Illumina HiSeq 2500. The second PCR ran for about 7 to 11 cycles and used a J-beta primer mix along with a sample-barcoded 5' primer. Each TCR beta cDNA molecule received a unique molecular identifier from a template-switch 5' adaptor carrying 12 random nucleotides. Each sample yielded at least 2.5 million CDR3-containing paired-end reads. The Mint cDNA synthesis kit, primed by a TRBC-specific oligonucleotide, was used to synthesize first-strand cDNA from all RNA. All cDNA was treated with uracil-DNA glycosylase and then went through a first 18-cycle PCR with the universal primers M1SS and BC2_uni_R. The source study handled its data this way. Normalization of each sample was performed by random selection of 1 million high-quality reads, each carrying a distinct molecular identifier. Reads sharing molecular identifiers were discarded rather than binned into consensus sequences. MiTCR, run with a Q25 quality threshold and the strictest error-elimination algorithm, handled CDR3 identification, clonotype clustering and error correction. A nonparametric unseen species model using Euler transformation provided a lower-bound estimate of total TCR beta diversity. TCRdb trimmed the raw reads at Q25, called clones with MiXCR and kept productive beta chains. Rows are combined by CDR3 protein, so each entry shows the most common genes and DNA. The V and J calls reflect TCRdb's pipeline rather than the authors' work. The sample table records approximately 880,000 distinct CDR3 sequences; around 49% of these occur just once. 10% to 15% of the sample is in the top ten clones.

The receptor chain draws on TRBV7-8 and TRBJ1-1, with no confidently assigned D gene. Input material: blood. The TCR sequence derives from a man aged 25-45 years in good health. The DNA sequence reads TGTGCCAGCAGACCGGGAGGGAGGAACACTGAAGCTTTCTTT. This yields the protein CASRPGGRNTEAFF.